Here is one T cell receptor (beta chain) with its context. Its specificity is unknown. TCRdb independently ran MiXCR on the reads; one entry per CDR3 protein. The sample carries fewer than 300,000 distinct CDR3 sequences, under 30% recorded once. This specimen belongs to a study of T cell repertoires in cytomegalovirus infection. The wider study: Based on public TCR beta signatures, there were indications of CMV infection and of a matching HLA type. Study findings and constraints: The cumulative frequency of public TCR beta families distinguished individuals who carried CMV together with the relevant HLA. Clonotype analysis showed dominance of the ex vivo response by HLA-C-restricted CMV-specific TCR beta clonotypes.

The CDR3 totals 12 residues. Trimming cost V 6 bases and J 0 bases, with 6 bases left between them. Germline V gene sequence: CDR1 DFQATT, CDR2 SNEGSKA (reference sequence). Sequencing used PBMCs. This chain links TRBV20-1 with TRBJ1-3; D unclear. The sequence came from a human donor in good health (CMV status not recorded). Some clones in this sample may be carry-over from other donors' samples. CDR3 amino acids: CSAQYSGNTIYF. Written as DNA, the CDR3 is TGCAGTGCCCAGTACTCTGGAAACACCATATATTTT.